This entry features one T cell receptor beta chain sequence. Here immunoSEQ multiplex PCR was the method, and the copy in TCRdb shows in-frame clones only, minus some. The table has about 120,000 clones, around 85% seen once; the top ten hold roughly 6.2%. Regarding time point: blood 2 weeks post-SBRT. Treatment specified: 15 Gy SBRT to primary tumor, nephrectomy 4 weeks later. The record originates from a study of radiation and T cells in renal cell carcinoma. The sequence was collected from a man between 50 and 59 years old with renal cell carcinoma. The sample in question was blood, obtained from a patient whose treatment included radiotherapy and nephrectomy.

In DNA, the CDR3 is TGCGCCAGCAGCCAAGATATGGCAGGTGGAAATTCACCCCTCCACTTT. Protein product: CASSQDMAGGNSPLHF. V gene TRBV4-3 combines with J gene TRBJ1-6; D gene ambiguous. The CDR3 is 16 residues long. The V gene lost 0 bases and the J gene lost 7 bases, with 13 bases spanning the gap. The germline V gene encodes CDR1 LGHNA and CDR2 YSLEER.